This T cell receptor (beta chain) was profiled in a study of blood T cell repertoires in COVID-19 (dated by TCRdb to about 2020). Context from the whole study: Samples covering the acute and convalescent phases of COVID-19 were provided by collaborators in the United States, Italy and Spain. The samples were drawn from two sources: the first 160 participants of the ongoing ImmuneRACE study, and 1,000 to 1,500 subjects contributed by 6 global collaborators. A freely available public database, intended as a resource for researchers studying the immune response to SARS-CoV-2, is where the repertoires were released. The dataset comprised deeply sampled blood TCRbeta repertoires from subjects exposed to, actively infected with, or recovered from COVID-19. HLA class I and class II types, where available, came from metadata supplied by the sample provider rather than from assay-based typing. Nearly every sample came with metadata listing a de-identified subject ID, COVID-19 status, age in years and sex. The prospective study material was composed of cDNA or gDNA derived from T cells, B-cell-depleted T cells, or PBMCs.

This clone was seen many times. The antigen it recognizes is unknown. Base quality data are lacking; no much larger clone is found one base away. The germline V gene provides CDR1 MNHEY and CDR2 SVGAGI. V is cut back by 6 bases and J by 5 bases, with 7 bases in the junction unmatched. From its cysteine to its phenylalanine, the CDR3 spans 14 amino acids. Only CDR3 DNA is held: 42 bases, read in frame from base 1. Study-wide conclusions, independent of this receptor: The amount of clinical and demographic metadata varied by source and participant and was provided uncurated.

Each collaborating institution followed its own protocols to collect whole blood in K2EDTA tubes. Collaborator samples were shipped for TCRbeta analysis as frozen whole blood, isolated PBMCs, or DNA extracted from either sample type. The immunoSEQ Assay, a bias-controlled multiplex PCR, was used to amplify TCRbeta CDR3 regions from genomic DNA. The original methods were these. The number of nucleated cells in each sample was estimated from the amplification of reference gene primers within the assay. To quantify the absolute abundance of each unique TCRbeta CDR3 rearrangement, sequence reads were collapsed and filtered. For each sample, productive Simpson clonality was calculated as the square root of Simpson's diversity index across productive rearrangements. TCRdb took this table from immuneACCESS and kept in-frame rearrangements with V and J called. Such tables lack part of the clones; where checked against another copy, unresolved V genes explain under half of the gap, and the rest is unexplained. The DNA gave D and trimming, while V, J and clone size come from that table. Recorded for this sample are about 110,000 clones; about 90% of them occurred a single time. Jointly, the top ten make up 4.6% of the sample.

Material for sequencing was peripheral blood. The TCR originated in a woman aged 45-60 years with acute or convalescent COVID-19. In this chain, TRBV6-5 is recombined with TRBJ1-2, with TRBD1 matching 9 junction bases. The CDR3 amino acid sequence is: CASRPTGGKYGYTF. The DNA is TGTGCCAGCAGGCCTACAGGGGGCAAGTATGGCTACACCTTC.